This TCR beta chain was found in a study of CD8 T cells in ankylosing spondylitis. Study-level results: In synovial fluid and blood from reactive arthritis, some motif variants were previously reported. The study identified a TCR beta motif of roughly eight highly homologous variants that appeared characteristic of ankylosing spondylitis blood. Matched ankylosing spondylitis synovial fluid reportedly contained a significantly enriched population of disease-linked clones.

For TCR beta, libraries came from quantitative 5'-RACE with molecular barcodes. MiXCR, run by TCRdb on the 5' RACE reads, gives a single entry per CDR3 protein. The data contain about 800,000 distinct CDR3 sequences, around 11% of them singletons. Notes on this clonotype: Its antigen is not identified.

The V and J ends lost 2 bases and 4 bases respectively, with 18 bases between them. This CDR3 has 16 amino acids. Looked up from germline, CDR1 is LGHNA and CDR2 is YNFKEQ. Sequencing used blood, either unsorted or a sorted T cell fraction (not recorded which). This TCR was sampled from a male donor with ankylosing spondylitis. The chain couples TRBV4-2 to TRBJ2-7; D possibly corresponds to TRBD2 (5 bases). CDR3 sequence (DNA): TGTGCCAGCAGCCAACCTGATGCCCAGACGGGATACGAGCAGTACTTC. Its translation: CASSQPDAQTGYEQYF.